These 21 T cell receptor beta chains came from one sample sequenced in a study of type 1 regulatory T cells. Using its own MiXCR run on the reads, TCRdb lists one record per CDR3 protein. The sample lists 80,000 to 100,000 distinct CDR3 sequences, 31% seen once, with less than 2.5% in the top ten. The specimen sequenced was CD4+ T cells, either the whole sample or a sorted fraction (not recorded which). These receptors originate from a human donor in good health.

For the CDR3, the DNA is TGTGCCACCGAGGGTCGTACCGGGGAGCTGTTTTTT. The encoded protein is CATEGRTGELFF. The chain employs TRBV24-1 and TRBJ2-2, with D perhaps TRBD2 (5 bases). V dropped 9 bases and J dropped 5 bases, with 9 bases sitting between them. The CDR3 totals 12 residues. The germline V gene has CDR1 KGHDR and CDR2 SFDVKD.

The gene calls are TRBV5-5 and TRBJ2-1; D possibly uses TRBD1 or TRBD2 (7 bases each). This CDR3 has 14 residues. The V and J ends lost 2 bases and 8 bases respectively, with 14 bases between them. Looked up from germline, CDR1 is SGHKS and CDR2 is YYEKEE (reference sequence). The DNA of the CDR3 is TGTGCCAGCAGCTTCATGGCAGGGGGGGATGAGCAGTTCTTC. It is translated as CASSFMAGGDEQFF.

The CDR3 bases are TGCAGTGCTAGAGACCCCCGACTGAGCTCCTACGAGCAGTACTTC. Translating gives CSARDPRLSSYEQYF. V and J are TRBV20-1 and TRBJ2-7; D is unresolved. This CDR3 contains 15 residues. Trimming pared 0 bases from V and 0 bases from J, leaving 12 bases between. Looked up from germline, CDR1 is DFQATT and CDR2 is SNEGSKA (reference sequence).

There are a few counts of this clonotype. The CDR3: CASSFRDTQYF. CDR3 sequence (DNA): TGTGCCAGCAGTTTCCGAGATACGCAGTATTTT. This chain links TRBV12-3 or TRBV12-4 with TRBJ2-3; the D is unclear. The CDR3 consists of 11 residues. V was cut by 3 bases and J by 5 bases, with 3 bases left in between.

The chain is built from TRBV2 and TRBJ2-5; D call uncertain. The V gene's germline CDR1 is SNHLY and CDR2 FYNNEI. V lost 4 bases to trimming and J lost 3 bases, with 9 bases between them. This CDR3 comprises 13 residues. The CDR3 nucleotides are TGTGCCAGCAGTGCGGAGATGGAAGAGACCCAGTACTTC. Its translation is CASSAEMEETQYF.

This clonotype has just a few counts. The chain is built from TRBV12-3 or TRBV12-4 and TRBJ2-7; no definite D call. The CDR3 is 13 residues long. Trimming shortened V by 4 bases and J by 3 bases, and 10 bases separated the two germline ends. Here the CDR3 reads CASSYPNHYEQYF. The DNA of the CDR3 is TGTGCCAGCAGTTACCCTAATCACTACGAGCAGTACTTC.

This chain joins TRBV5-4 and TRBJ2-5, with D unresolved. V dropped 3 bases and J dropped 2 bases, with 14 bases sitting between them. The CDR3 contains 15 residues. Germline V lookup: CDR1 SGHNT, CDR2 YYREEE (reference sequence). The CDR3 DNA sequence: TGTGCCAGCAGCTCCCGGCGGACGGAGCAAGAGACCCAGTACTTC. This codes for CASSSRRTEQETQYF. The variable domain in full, with the rest retrieved from reference TRBV5-4 and TRBJ2-5, is ETGVTQSPTHLIKTRGQQVTLRCSSQSGHNTVSWYQQALGQGPQFIFQYYREEENGRGNFPPRFSGLQFPNYSSELNVNALELDDSALYLCASSSRRTEQETQYFGPGTRLLVL.

Here the CDR3 reads CASSFPWGENEQFF. The CDR3 DNA is TGTGCCAGCAGCTTCCCATGGGGAGAGAATGAGCAGTTCTTC. The genes are TRBV5-4 and TRBJ2-1; D might be TRBD2 (5 bases). The CDR3 is 14 residues long. With 2 bases removed from V and 7 bases from J, the gap between germline ends came to 13 bases. Germline V gives CDR1 SGHNT, CDR2 YYREEE (reference sequence).

This clonotype turned up a few times. J is TRBJ2-7 and V is TRBV14; 8 bases agree with TRBD1. CDR1 and CDR2 (germline): SGHDN, FVKESK. The CDR3 has 15 residues. With V trimmed by 4 bases and J by 5 bases, 10 bases remained unmatched. CDR3 nucleotides: TGTGCCAGCAGCCGGGGGACAGGCAGGTTCGACGAGCAGTACTTC. Amino acid sequence: CASSRGTGRFDEQYF.

The rearrangement uses TRBV6-1 and TRBJ2-2; 11 bases fit TRBD2. The CDR3 covers 16 residues. V was pared by 8 bases and J by 3 bases, with 8 bases of the junction left unmatched. Germline CDR1 MNHNS, CDR2 SASEGT. The CDR3 DNA follows: TGTGCCAGCCGGTTACTAGCGGGAGAGTACACCGGGGAGCTGTTTTTT. This translates into CASRLLAGEYTGELFF.

This clonotype appeared once. This sequence joins TRBV7-9 and TRBJ2-7; D gene unclear. Germline assignment: CDR1 SEHNR and CDR2 FQNEAQ (reference sequence). V lost 5 bases and J lost 6, with 17 bases in between. The CDR3 is 14 amino acids. Here the CDR3 reads CASSQTGVLGEQYF. CDR3 coding DNA: TGTGCCAGCAGCCAAACTGGGGTCCTTGGCGAGCAGTACTTC.

The chain recombines TRBV5-1 with TRBJ2-2; possibly TRBD2 for D (6 bases). Per germline, CDR1 SGHRS and CDR2 YFSETQ. Between the trimmed V and J ends, which lost 3 bases and 6 bases, there was a span of 18 bases. The CDR3 totals 16 residues. CDR3 DNA: TGCGCCAGCAGCTGGGCACTAGCCTCGAATTCCGGGGAGCTGTTTTTT. Protein sequence: CASSWALASNSGELFF.

This clonotype came up once. The V call is TRBV18, the J call TRBJ2-7; no clear D gene. Germline V gives CDR1 KGHSH, CDR2 LQKENI. V was shortened by 6 bases and J by 4 bases, with 10 bases between the two germline ends. The CDR3 has 12 residues. In DNA form, the CDR3 reads TGTGCCAGCTCGTCAGCAGAGTACGAGCAGTACTTC. This encodes CASSSAEYEQYF.

Only a few counts were recorded for this clonotype. The V and J genes are TRBV20-1 and TRBJ2-3; unclear D gene. The CDR3 contains 17 residues. V dropped 1 base and J dropped 1 base, with 18 bases sitting between them. The germline gives CDR1 DFQATT, CDR2 SNEGSKA (reference sequence). CDR3 amino acids: CSARGSDRVLGTDTQYF. The CDR3 DNA sequence: TGCAGTGCTAGAGGGTCCGATCGAGTCCTAGGCACAGATACGCAGTATTTT.

This clonotype was recorded a few times. J is TRBJ2-7 and V is TRBV15; 14 nucleotides line up with TRBD2. V lost 0 bases to trimming and J lost 1 base; unmatched junction nucleotides: 17. The CDR3 consists of 22 residues. CDR1 is LNHNV and CDR2 is YYDKDF in the germline V gene (reference sequence). CDR3: CATSRDQLVGLAGEAASYEQYF. CDR3 coding DNA: TGTGCCACCAGCAGAGATCAGTTGGTGGGACTAGCGGGAGAAGCCGCTTCCTACGAGCAGTACTTC.

CDR3 protein: CASRHIGAEAFF. The CDR3 DNA reads TGTGCCAGTAGACATATAGGGGCTGAAGCTTTCTTT. The chain uses TRBV19 and TRBJ1-1, with D perhaps matching TRBD1 (5 bases). V was cut by 6 bases and J by 6 bases, with 11 bases left in between. The germline V gene encodes CDR1 LNHDA and CDR2 SQIVND (reference sequence). CDR3 length equals 12 residues.

V is TRBV6-1 and J is TRBJ2-5; 11 bases are shared with TRBD2. V was pared by 5 bases and J by 2 bases, with 13 bases of the junction left unmatched. The CDR3 is made up of 18 amino acids. Germline V gives CDR1 MNHNS, CDR2 SASEGT. The CDR3: CASSPTGTSGKKQETQYF. CDR3 coding DNA: TGTGCCAGCAGTCCCACCGGGACTAGCGGAAAAAAACAAGAGACCCAGTACTTC.

V usage is TRBV7-3 and J usage is TRBJ2-2; the match to TRBD1 covers 9 bases. The germline V gene has CDR1 SGHTA and CDR2 FQGTGA. The CDR3 runs to 15 residues. J was trimmed by 7 bases and V by 6 bases; bases with no gene match: 9. The CDR3 DNA follows: TGTGCCAGCAGACAAACAGGGGGCGCCGGCGGGGAGCTGTTTTTT. Its translation is CASRQTGGAGGELFF.

A note on this clonotype: Possible read error: a much larger clone is one base away. V is TRBV7-8 and J is TRBJ1-5; a weak D match, TRBD1 (5 bases). CDR1 and CDR2 from the germline V gene are SGHVS and FQNEAQ. V was pared by 2 bases and J by 3 bases, with 20 bases between. CDR3 length: 18 amino acids. This CDR3 is CASSLTRWKGESNQPQHF. The CDR3, as DNA: TGTGCCAGCAGCTTAACACGTTGGAAAGGGGAATCCAATCAGCCCCAGCATTTT.

This clonotype was counted ten times or more. The V gene is TRBV5-1, the J gene TRBJ1-2; possibly TRBD1 for D (6 bases). V was trimmed by 0 bases and J by 3 bases, leaving 12 bases between them. Germline V CDR1 and CDR2: SGHRS, YFSETQ. The CDR3 consists of 15 residues. This CDR3 is CASSLGTTGDYGYTF. CDR3 sequence (DNA): TGCGCCAGCAGCTTGGGAACGACAGGAGACTATGGCTACACCTTC.

The count of this clonotype is one. In nucleotides, the CDR3 is TGTGCCAGCAGCCCATGGGCAGGGGTTACCAATCAGCCCCAGCATTTT. This translates into CASSPWAGVTNQPQHF. The gene calls are TRBV7-2 and TRBJ1-5; D might be TRBD1 (6 bases). CDR1 is SGHTA and CDR2 is FQGNSA in the germline V gene. The CDR3 has 16 amino acids. Trimming took 5 bases from V and 3 from J, leaving 17 bases between them.